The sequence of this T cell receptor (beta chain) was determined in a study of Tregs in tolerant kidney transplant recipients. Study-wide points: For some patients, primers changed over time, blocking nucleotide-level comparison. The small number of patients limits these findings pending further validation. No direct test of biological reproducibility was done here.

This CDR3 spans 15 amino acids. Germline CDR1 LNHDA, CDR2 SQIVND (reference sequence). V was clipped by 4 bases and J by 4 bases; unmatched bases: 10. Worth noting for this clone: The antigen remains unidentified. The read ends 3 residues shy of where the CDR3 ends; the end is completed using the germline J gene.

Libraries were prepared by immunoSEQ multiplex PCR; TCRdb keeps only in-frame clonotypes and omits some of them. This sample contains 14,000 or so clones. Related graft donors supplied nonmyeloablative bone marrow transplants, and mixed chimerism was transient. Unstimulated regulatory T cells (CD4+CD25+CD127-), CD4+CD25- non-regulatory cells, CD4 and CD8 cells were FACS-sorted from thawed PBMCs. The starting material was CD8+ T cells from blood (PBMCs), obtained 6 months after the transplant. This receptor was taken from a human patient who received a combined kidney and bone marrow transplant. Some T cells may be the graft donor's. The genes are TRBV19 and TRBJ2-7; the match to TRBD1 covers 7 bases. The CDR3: CASSTSDRDLYEQYF. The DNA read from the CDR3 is TGTGCCAGTAGTACCTCCGACAGGGACCTATACGAG.